This entry lists 32 T cell receptor beta chains sequenced from one sample in a study of blood T cell repertoires in COVID-19 (dated by TCRdb to between 2020 and 2021). Library method: the immunoSEQ multiplex PCR assay. Sourced from immuneACCESS, this table was stored by TCRdb with only in-frame sequences that have V and J called. A share of the clones is absent; for the studies checked, an unresolved V gene accounts for under half, and the remainder has no known explanation. This sample lists about 290,000 clones; about nine tenths were detected once. About 1.7% of the sample rests with the top ten. Sequenced input: PBMCs or T cells enriched from blood (not recorded which). All receptors derive from a woman between 35 and 50 years old who had recovered from COVID-19.

This clone was seen just once. The CDR3 loop reads CASSYRGPTDTQYF. DNA of the CDR3: TGTGCCAGCAGTTACAGGGGCCCCACAGATACGCAGTATTTT. The chain employs TRBV2 and TRBJ2-3, with 7 bases aligning to TRBD1. J gave up 2 bases and V 5 bases, and 4 bases lay outside the gene matches. The CDR3 is made up of 14 amino acids. Germline values: CDR1 SNHLY, CDR2 FYNNEI.

The chain has TRBV2 and TRBJ1-1; D ambiguous. Germline lookup yields CDR1 SNHLY and CDR2 FYNNEI. V lost 6 bases to trimming and J lost 6 bases, with 20 bases between them. The CDR3 consists of 15 residues. CDR3 nucleotides: TGTGCCAGCAGCGAAAGGTACTCAGGAGGAGCTGAAGCTTTCTTT. Protein: CASSERYSGGAEAFF. The variable domain in full, with the rest retrieved from reference TRBV2 and TRBJ1-1, is EPEVTQTPSHQVTQMGQEVILRCVPISNHLYFYWYRQILGQKVEFLVSFYNNEISEKSEIFDDQFSVERPDGSNFTLKIRSTKLEDSAMYFCASSERYSGGAEAFFGQGTRLTVV.

The chain recombines TRBV29-1 with TRBJ2-4; D is perhaps TRBD2 (5 bases). The CDR3 spans 14 residues. The germline V gene encodes CDR1 SQVTM and CDR2 ANQGSEA. Trimming removed 7 bases at V and 7 bases at J, with 20 bases between. The CDR3 DNA is TGCAGCGCCGTCACATCACTAGATCGGAACATTCAGTACTTC. The encoded protein is CSAVTSLDRNIQYF.

This chain connects TRBV11-3 to TRBJ2-3; D unclear. Trimming stripped 5 bases from V and 3 bases from J, with 9 bases between. CDR3 size: 13 residues. The germline gives CDR1 SGHNT, CDR2 YENEEA. CDR3 protein: CASSKGETDTQYF. The CDR3 DNA reads TGTGCCAGCAGCAAAGGAGAGACAGATACGCAGTATTTT.

The chain uses TRBV19 and TRBJ1-2; 9 nucleotides agree with TRBD1. CDR1 is LNHDA and CDR2 is SQIVND in the germline V gene (reference sequence). With V trimmed by 7 bases and J by 4 bases, 7 bases remained unmatched. This CDR3 is 14 amino acids long. As DNA, the CDR3 is TGTGCCAGTACCGACCGGGACAGGGTCTATGGCTACACCTTC. Protein sequence: CASTDRDRVYGYTF.

The chain uses TRBV2 and TRBJ2-3, with TRBD2 identical over 11 bases. The V gene's germline CDR1 is SNHLY and CDR2 FYNNEI. The V and J ends lost 7 bases and 4 bases, in that order; junction bases with no gene match: 7. The CDR3 runs 15 residues. Here the CDR3 reads CASTTSGGSADTQYF. CDR3 bases: TGTGCCAGCACCACTAGCGGGGGTTCCGCAGATACGCAGTATTTT.

The chain combines TRBV6-2 or TRBV6-3 with TRBJ1-1, with unresolved D. This CDR3 comprises 14 residues. V lost 2 bases, J lost 8 bases, and 15 bases lay in between. Germline values: CDR1 MNHEY, CDR2 SVGEGT. The CDR3 spells CASSYQRSSQEAFF. CDR3 in DNA: TGTGCCAGCAGTTACCAACGGAGCTCACAAGAAGCTTTCTTT.

This rearrangement joins TRBV5-1 to TRBJ1-2, with TRBD1 identical over 10 bases. J gave up 5 bases and V 5 bases, and 6 bases lay outside the gene matches. The length of the CDR3 is 14 residues. Germline loops: CDR1 SGHRS, CDR2 YFSETQ. The CDR3 loop is CASRAGTGDYGYTF. DNA for the CDR3: TGCGCCAGCAGGGCAGGGACAGGGGATTATGGCTACACCTTC.

Note on this clone: The same CDR3 can be traced to other DNA sequences in this sample. The rearrangement links TRBV5-1 to TRBJ1-4; 7 nucleotides agree with TRBD1. There are 14 residues in the CDR3. V lost 0 bases and J lost 5; bases outside the gene matches: 1. From germline, CDR1 is SGHRS and CDR2 YFSETQ. This CDR3 is CASSLGTGNEKLFF. As DNA, the CDR3 is TGCGCCAGCAGCTTGGGGACAGGAAATGAAAAACTGTTTTTT.

The chain joins TRBV6-2 or TRBV6-3 to TRBJ2-7; 12 nucleotides match TRBD1. CDR3 length: 17 residues. Germline V gives CDR1 MNHEY, CDR2 SVGEGT. Losses at the gene ends were 5 bases for V and 1 base for J; bases not matched to a gene: 9. DNA of the CDR3: TGTGCCAGCAGTCCGGGACAGGGGGCCCTATTGTCCTACGAGCAGTACTTC. This translates into CASSPGQGALLSYEQYF.

The CDR3 sequence: CAWSYRNRLYGYTF. The CDR3 DNA is TGTGCCTGGAGTTATAGGAACAGACTATATGGCTACACCTTC. This chain uses TRBV30 with TRBJ1-2; D is ambiguous. Germline CDR1 reads GTSNPN; CDR2 reads SVGIG (reference sequence). V lost 2 bases and J lost 5, with 15 bases in between. The CDR3 is 14 residues long.

The J gene is TRBJ1-2, the V gene TRBV9; D is perhaps TRBD1 (5 bases). Trimming stripped 5 bases from V and 12 bases from J, with 14 bases between. The CDR3 sequence is 11 residues long. Per the germline V gene, CDR1 is SGDLS and CDR2 is YYNGEE. The CDR3 spells CASRDGGDHTF. CDR3 in DNA: TGTGCCAGCAGGGACGGCGGGGACCACACCTTC.

V usage is TRBV4-1 and J usage is TRBJ1-2; maybe TRBD1 (5 bases). V shed 0 bases and J shed 5 bases, with 19 bases lying between them. The length of the CDR3 is 17 residues. Germline values: CDR1 MGHRA, CDR2 YSYEKL. The CDR3 is CASSQDVTGQGAYGYTF. CDR3 sequence (DNA): TGCGCCAGCAGCCAAGATGTGACCGGACAAGGCGCTTATGGCTACACCTTC.

V usage is TRBV18 and J usage is TRBJ2-3, with TRBD1 identical over 7 bases. This CDR3 has 15 residues. V gave up 5 bases and J gave up 2 bases; unmatched junction bases: 7. Per the germline V gene, CDR1 is KGHSH and CDR2 is LQKENI. The chain's CDR3 is CASSYRTGNTDTQYF. CDR3 sequence (DNA): TGTGCCAGCTCATATAGGACAGGAAACACAGATACGCAGTATTTT.

This chain uses TRBV5-1 with TRBJ2-7, with D possibly matching TRBD1 (5 bases). V was trimmed by 0 bases and J by 3 bases, leaving 13 bases between them. The CDR3 spans 15 residues. Looked up from germline, CDR1 is SGHRS and CDR2 is YFSETQ. This chain's CDR3 is CASSLGRGRDYEQYF. The CDR3 region has the DNA TGCGCCAGCAGCTTGGGAAGGGGTCGCGACTACGAGCAGTACTTC.

The rearrangement links TRBV29-1 to TRBJ1-1, with no clear D. CDR3 length equals 14 residues. Trimming shortened V by 6 bases and J by 0 bases, and 14 bases separated the two germline ends. Per the germline V gene, CDR1 is SQVTM and CDR2 is ANQGSEA. CDR3 sequence reads: CSVDAGILNTEAFF. The CDR3 DNA sequence: TGCAGCGTAGATGCCGGGATCCTGAACACTGAAGCTTTCTTT.

The genes are TRBV7-2 and TRBJ1-2; TRBD1 might be the D (5 bases). This CDR3 has 12 amino acids. Germline V gene data show CDR1 as SGHTA and CDR2 as FQGNSA. V was trimmed by 1 base and J by 6 bases, leaving 6 bases between them. The CDR3 nucleotides read TGTGCCAGCAGCTTAGGGGGGGATGGCTACACCTTC. The encoded protein is CASSLGGDGYTF.

V gene TRBV3-1 (or the pseudogene TRBV3-2) combines with J gene TRBJ2-3, with a possible D match to TRBD2 (7 bases). The V gene lost 4 bases and the J gene lost 4 bases, with 18 bases spanning the gap. The CDR3 extends over 16 amino acids. Germline-derived CDR1 and CDR2 are LGHDT and YNNKEL (reference sequence). Written as DNA, the CDR3 is TGTGCCAGCAGCCTAACCGGGGGGCACGGGGCAGATACGCAGTATTTT. Protein: CASSLTGGHGADTQYF.

This chain links TRBV14 with TRBJ2-2; maybe TRBD1 (6 bases). Trimming cost V 4 bases and J 6 bases, with 24 bases left between them. CDR1 is SGHDN and CDR2 is FVKESK in the germline V gene. CDR3 size: 18 residues. The CDR3 protein is CASSPQGPSRLWPGELFF. CDR3 nucleotides: TGTGCCAGCAGCCCCCAGGGGCCTAGCAGGTTGTGGCCCGGGGAGCTGTTTTTT.

The DNA of the CDR3 is TGTGCCTGGAGTCTACTAGCGGGAGTTGGTACGCAGTATTTT. Translating gives CAWSLLAGVGTQYF. The chain is built from TRBV30 and TRBJ2-3; TRBD2 agrees at 11 bases. The CDR3 length is 14 residues. Germline CDR1 and CDR2: GTSNPN and SVGIG (reference sequence). V was clipped by 2 bases and J by 8 bases; unmatched bases: 6.

This clone was found a few times. The rearrangement links TRBV6-5 to TRBJ1-1; D not resolved. V lost 7 bases to trimming and J lost 4 bases, with 19 bases between them. Germline CDR1 MNHEY, CDR2 SVGAGI. This CDR3 comprises 15 residues. CDR3 residues: CASTPRGRPGTEAFF. CDR3 bases: TGTGCCAGCACCCCCCGCGGGAGGCCGGGCACTGAAGCTTTCTTT.

This rearrangement joins TRBV19 to TRBJ1-1; TRBD1 agrees at 9 bases. Per germline, CDR1 LNHDA and CDR2 SQIVND (reference sequence). After removal of 5 bases from V and 8 bases from J, the junction contained 3 bases not matched to a gene. The CDR3 is made up of 12 amino acids. This chain's CDR3 is CASSQGQGEAFF. The CDR3 DNA sequence: TGTGCCAGTAGTCAGGGACAGGGAGAAGCTTTCTTT.

J is TRBJ1-4 and V is TRBV7-2; TRBD1 aligns across 8 bases. J lost 7 bases, V lost 4 bases, and 8 bases had no gene match. Germline assignment: CDR1 SGHTA and CDR2 FQGNSA. CDR3 length: 15 amino acids. The CDR3: CASSYTGGHAEKLFF. The CDR3 DNA reads TGTGCCAGCAGCTATACAGGGGGTCACGCTGAAAAACTGTTTTTT.

This clone turned up a few times. The CDR3 sequence is CASSAGQGAGTGELFF. The CDR3, as DNA: TGTGCCAGTAGTGCGGGACAGGGGGCCGGCACCGGGGAGCTGTTTTTT. The chain has TRBV19 and TRBJ2-2; 12 bases are a match to TRBD1. The trim removed 5 bases at V and 4 bases at J, leaving 5 bases unmatched. Germline CDR1 LNHDA, CDR2 SQIVND (reference sequence). The CDR3 has 16 amino acids.

V is TRBV19 and J is TRBJ1-4; TRBD1 matches 7 bases. J was trimmed by 7 bases and V by 8 bases; bases with no gene match: 19. Germline-derived CDR1 and CDR2 are LNHDA and SQIVND (reference sequence). The CDR3 runs to 17 residues. The CDR3 protein is CASWATGRRLGGEKLFF. The CDR3 DNA reads as TGTGCCAGTTGGGCGACAGGGAGACGGTTAGGCGGTGAAAAACTGTTTTTT.

This sequence joins TRBV5-3 and TRBJ1-5, with 8 bases identical to TRBD1. TRBV5-3 is labeled an ORF, and its function is uncertain. The ends lost 0 bases at V and 1 base at J; junction bases unmatched: 3. CDR3 length: 16 amino acids. CDR3 sequence: CARSLGTGKSNQPQHF. The CDR3 bases are TGTGCCAGAAGCTTGGGGACAGGGAAAAGCAATCAGCCCCAGCATTTT.

CDR3 sequence (DNA): TGTGCTAGTGGTTTGGGCGTCTACTCCCGAGATACGCAGTATTTT. Its translation: CASGLGVYSRDTQYF. The chain joins TRBV12-5 to TRBJ2-3; no clear D gene. The ends were cut back, 1 base at V and 5 bases at J, with 13 bases in the middle. The CDR3 sequence is 15 residues long. Germline loops: CDR1 LGHNT, CDR2 FRNRAP.

V gene TRBV29-1 combines with J gene TRBJ2-7; possible D gene TRBD2, 6 bases. The CDR3 length is 12 residues. The germline V gene encodes CDR1 SQVTM and CDR2 ANQGSEA. Between the trimmed V and J ends, which lost 5 bases and 1 base, there was a span of 9 bases. The CDR3 DNA is TGCAGCGTTTCACGGGGGTCCTACGAGCAGTACTTC. Translated: CSVSRGSYEQYF.

The chain recombines TRBV5-1 with TRBJ2-7; tentatively, D is TRBD1 (6 bases). Germline-derived CDR1 and CDR2 are SGHRS and YFSETQ. The ends were cut back, 3 bases at V and 2 bases at J, with 18 bases in the middle. The CDR3 contains 16 residues. CDR3 region: CASSSSPGTKTYEQYF. The CDR3 coding sequence is TGCGCCAGCAGCTCCTCCCCCGGGACAAAGACCTACGAGCAGTACTTC.

J is TRBJ1-6 and V is TRBV11-2, with D possibly being TRBD1 (5 bases). This CDR3 spans 14 amino acids. The germline V gene encodes CDR1 SGHAT and CDR2 FQNNGV. Trimming left V 1 base short and J 10 bases short, with 11 bases between. CDR3 nucleotide sequence: TGTGCCAGCAGCTTAGGGTCCGGGGGATCACCCCTCCACTTT. Translating gives CASSLGSGGSPLHF.

This clone was found once. V is TRBV5-1 and J is TRBJ2-3; D is perhaps TRBD1 (5 bases). The CDR3 sequence is 14 residues long. Germline V lookup: CDR1 SGHRS, CDR2 YFSETQ. V lost 5 bases and J lost 0, with 10 bases in between. The chain's CDR3 is CASSTGPSTDTQYF. CDR3 nucleotide sequence: TGCGCCAGCAGTACAGGACCTAGCACAGATACGCAGTATTTT.

This clone was found a few times. The J gene is TRBJ2-1, the V gene TRBV2, with 7 bases lining up with TRBD1. CDR1 is SNHLY and CDR2 is FYNNEI in the germline V gene. V shed 4 bases, J shed 5 bases, and the junction held 2 bases outside the gene matches. CDR3 size: 13 residues. CDR3 in amino acids: CASSGQGDNEQFF. The CDR3 DNA is TGTGCCAGCAGTGGACAGGGAGACAATGAGCAGTTCTTC.